Each of the 2 T cell receptor beta chains below was sequenced from the same sample in a study of shared clonotypes between healthy human individuals (TCRdb year 2020). Libraries were constructed by the immunoSEQ multiplex PCR assay. What TCRdb holds here is the immuneACCESS table cut down to in-frame rearrangements. Part of the clones is not present; checked against another copy, under half of the missing clones reflect an unresolved V gene, and the others are unexplained. This sample is represented by roughly 1,600,000 clones; just under 99% of them were singletons. Together, the top ten hold 0.36% of the sample. Sequencing input: naive CD4+ T cells sorted from blood. The sample's cell subset or site, from its label and the paper: CD45RA+ positively selected. Receptors were obtained from a young man in good health.

The chain joins TRBV6-1 to TRBJ1-3; D remains unclear. The ends were cut back, 2 bases at V and 2 bases at J, with 10 bases in the middle. Germline V CDR1 and CDR2: MNHNS, SASEGT. The CDR3 has 15 amino acids. The CDR3, as DNA: TGTGCCAGCAGTGAATTTTCCTCCCCTGGAAACACCATATATTTT. Its translation is CASSEFSSPGNTIYF.

This clone was detected once. The V gene is TRBV10-3, the J gene TRBJ1-1; D gene unclear. CDR1 is ENHRY, CDR2 SYGVKD, per germline. This CDR3 is 13 amino acids long. Trimming took 4 bases from V and 0 from J, leaving 6 bases between them. The CDR3 reads CAISGGVNTEAFF. The CDR3 region has the DNA TGTGCCATCAGTGGGGGAGTGAACACTGAAGCTTTCTTT.